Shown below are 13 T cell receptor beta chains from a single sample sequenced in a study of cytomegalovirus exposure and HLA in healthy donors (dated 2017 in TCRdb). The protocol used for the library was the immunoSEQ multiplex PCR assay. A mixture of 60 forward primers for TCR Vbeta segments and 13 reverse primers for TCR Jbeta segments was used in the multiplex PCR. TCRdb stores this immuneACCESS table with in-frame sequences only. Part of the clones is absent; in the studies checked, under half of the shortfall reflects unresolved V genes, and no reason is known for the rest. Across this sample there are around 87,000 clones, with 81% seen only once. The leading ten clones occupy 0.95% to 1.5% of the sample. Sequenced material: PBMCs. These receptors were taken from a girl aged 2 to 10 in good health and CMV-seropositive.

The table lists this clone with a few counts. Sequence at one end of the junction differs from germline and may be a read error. CDR3 region: CASSLAGHSSDTQYF. The CDR3 DNA reads as TGTGCCAGCAGTTTAGCGGGACACAGCTCAGATACGCAGTATTTT. The V call is TRBV7-2, the J call TRBJ2-3, with TRBD2 identical over 8 bases. Germline CDR1 and CDR2: SGHTA and FQGNSA. There are 15 residues in the CDR3.

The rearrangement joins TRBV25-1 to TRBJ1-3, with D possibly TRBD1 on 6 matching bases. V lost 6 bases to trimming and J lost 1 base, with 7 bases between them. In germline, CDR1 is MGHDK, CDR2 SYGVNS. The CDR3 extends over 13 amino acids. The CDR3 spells CASRQGSGNTIYF. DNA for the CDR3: TGTGCCAGCAGACAGGGTTCTGGAAACACCATATATTTT.

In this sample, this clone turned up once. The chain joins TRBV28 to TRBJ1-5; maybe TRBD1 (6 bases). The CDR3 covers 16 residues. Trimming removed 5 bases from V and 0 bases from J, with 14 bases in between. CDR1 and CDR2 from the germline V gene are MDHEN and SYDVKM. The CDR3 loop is CASSREGESSNQPQHF. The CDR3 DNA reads TGTGCCAGCAGTCGCGAGGGGGAGTCTAGCAATCAGCCCCAGCATTTT. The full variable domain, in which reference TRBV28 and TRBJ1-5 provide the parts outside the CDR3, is DVKVTQSSRYLVKRTGEKVFLECVQDMDHENMFWYRQDPGLGLRLIYFSYDVKMKEKGDIPEGYSVSREKKERFSLILESASTNQTSMYLCASSREGESSNQPQHFGDGTRLSIL.

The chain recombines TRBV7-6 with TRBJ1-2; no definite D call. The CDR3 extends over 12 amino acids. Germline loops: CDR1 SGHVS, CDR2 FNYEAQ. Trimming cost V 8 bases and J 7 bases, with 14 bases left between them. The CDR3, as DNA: TGTGCCAGCGGAGGAGGCCCCCCTGGCTACACCTTC. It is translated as CASGGGPPGYTF.

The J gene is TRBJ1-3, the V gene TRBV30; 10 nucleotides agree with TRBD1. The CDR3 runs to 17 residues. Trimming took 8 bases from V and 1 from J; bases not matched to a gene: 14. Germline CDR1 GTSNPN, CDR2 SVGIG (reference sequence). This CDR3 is CARETGTGDYSGNTIYF. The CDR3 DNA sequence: TGTGCCCGAGAGACCGGGACAGGGGATTATTCTGGAAACACCATATATTTT.

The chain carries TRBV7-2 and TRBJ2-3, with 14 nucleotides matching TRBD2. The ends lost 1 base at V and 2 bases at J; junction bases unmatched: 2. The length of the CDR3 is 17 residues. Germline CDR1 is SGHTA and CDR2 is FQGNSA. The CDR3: CASSLGGLAGVTDTQYF. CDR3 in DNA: TGTGCCAGCAGCTTAGGGGGACTAGCGGGAGTCACAGATACGCAGTATTTT.

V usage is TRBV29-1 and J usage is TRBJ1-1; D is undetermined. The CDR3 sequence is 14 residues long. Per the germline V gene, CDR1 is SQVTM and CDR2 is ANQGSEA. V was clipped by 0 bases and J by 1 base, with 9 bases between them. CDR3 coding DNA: TGCAGCGTTGAAGATCGCGGCAGGAACACTGAAGCTTTCTTT. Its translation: CSVEDRGRNTEAFF.

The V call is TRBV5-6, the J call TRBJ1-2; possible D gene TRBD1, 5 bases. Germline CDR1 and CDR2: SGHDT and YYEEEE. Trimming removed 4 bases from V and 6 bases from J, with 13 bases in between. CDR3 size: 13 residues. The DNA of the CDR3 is TGTGCCAGCAGCCCGGGACGGGAGCATGGCTACACCTTC. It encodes CASSPGREHGYTF.

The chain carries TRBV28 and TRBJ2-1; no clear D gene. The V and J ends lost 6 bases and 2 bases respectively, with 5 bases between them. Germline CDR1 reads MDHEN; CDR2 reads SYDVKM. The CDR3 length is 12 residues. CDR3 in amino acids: CASSQTYNEQFF. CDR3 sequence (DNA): TGTGCCAGCAGCCAAACCTACAATGAGCAGTTCTTC. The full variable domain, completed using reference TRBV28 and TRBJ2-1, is DVKVTQSSRYLVKRTGEKVFLECVQDMDHENMFWYRQDPGLGLRLIYFSYDVKMKEKGDIPEGYSVSREKKERFSLILESASTNQTSMYLCASSQTYNEQFFGPGTRLTVL.

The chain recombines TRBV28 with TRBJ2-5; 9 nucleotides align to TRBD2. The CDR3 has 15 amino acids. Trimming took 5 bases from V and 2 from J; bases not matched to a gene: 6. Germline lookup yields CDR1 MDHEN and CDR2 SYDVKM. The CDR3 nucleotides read TGTGCCAGCAGTGCAAACCTAGCGGGGCAAGAGACCCAGTACTTC. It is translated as CASSANLAGQETQYF. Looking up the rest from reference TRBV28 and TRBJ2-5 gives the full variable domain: DVKVTQSSRYLVKRTGEKVFLECVQDMDHENMFWYRQDPGLGLRLIYFSYDVKMKEKGDIPEGYSVSREKKERFSLILESASTNQTSMYLCASSANLAGQETQYFGPGTRLLVL.

The CDR3 here is CASSYSELERSYEQYF. DNA of the CDR3: TGTGCCAGCAGTTACTCGGAATTGGAGCGGTCCTACGAGCAGTACTTC. The gene calls are TRBV6-5 and TRBJ2-7; perhaps TRBD2 as D (5 bases). Germline lookup yields CDR1 MNHEY and CDR2 SVGAGI. The CDR3 runs 16 residues. V lost 0 bases to trimming and J lost 1 base, with 13 bases between them.

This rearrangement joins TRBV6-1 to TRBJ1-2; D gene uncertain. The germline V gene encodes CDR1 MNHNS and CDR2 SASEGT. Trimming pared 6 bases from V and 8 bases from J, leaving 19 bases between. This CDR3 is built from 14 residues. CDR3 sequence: CASRLPPGRDGYTF. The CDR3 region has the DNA TGTGCCAGCAGACTCCCTCCGGGGAGAGACGGCTACACCTTC.

The CDR3 DNA reads as TGTGCCATCAGTGAGTCGAGGGTTAATGGGGCCAACGTCCTGACTTTC. Protein: CAISESRVNGANVLTF. This chain links TRBV10-3 with TRBJ2-6; maybe TRBD2 (5 bases). CDR1 and CDR2 from the germline V gene are ENHRY and SYGVKD. V was cut by 0 bases and J by 3 bases, with 9 bases left in between. CDR3 length: 16 amino acids.